Listed below are T cell receptor beta chains from one sample, sequenced in a study of long-term antiretroviral therapy in people with HIV. The assay was immunoSEQ multiplex PCR, and TCRdb's table has in-frame clones only and misses some. The sample holds some 28,000 clones, more than 70% seen once. Specimen: unsorted PBMCs, collected 0.8 years after starting antiretroviral therapy. Source of these receptors: a woman aged 25 to 45 with HIV. Both conserved end residues are part of each CDR3. Fields, in order: D gene, clone size, V gene, J gene, CDR3 protein, CDR3 DNA. D genes are given only for firm matches. Only some rows state a clone size, as once, few, many or a class for expanded clones.

>.|few|TRBV4-1|TRBJ1-3
CASSQDSGKHSGNTIYF
TGCGCCAGCAGCCAAGATTCAGGGAAGCATTCTGGAAACACCATATATTTT
>.|.|TRBV28|TRBJ1-6
CASSHRASYNSPLHF
TGTGCCAGCAGCCACAGGGCTTCATATAATTCACCCCTCCACTTT
>.|.|TRBV6-5|TRBJ1-2
CASKASNYGYTF
TGTGCCAGCAAGGCCAGTAACTATGGCTACACCTTC
>.|.|TRBV7-2|TRBJ1-4
CASSFSTNEKLFF
TGTGCCAGCAGCTTTTCAACTAATGAAAAACTGTTTTTT
>TRBD1|few|TRBV18|TRBJ1-4
CASSPGQAATNEKLFF
TGTGCCAGCTCACCGGGACAGGCTGCAACTAATGAAAAACTGTTTTTT
>TRBD2|.|TRBV13|TRBJ2-6
CASSLSGGSSGANVLTF
TGTGCCAGCAGCCTTAGCGGGGGTAGCTCTGGGGCCAACGTCCTGACTTTC
>.|.|TRBV6-5|TRBJ2-3
CASSYSIGITDTQYF
TGTGCCAGCAGTTACTCGATAGGGATTACAGATACGCAGTATTTT
>TRBD2|.|TRBV7-2|TRBJ2-7
CASSLVRRGGSGEQYF
TGTGCCAGCAGCTTAGTACGGCGGGGGGGCTCGGGGGAGCAGTACTTC
>TRBD1|.|TRBV7-8|TRBJ2-1
CASSLGVSRDRGVDEQFF
TGTGCCAGCAGCTTAGGCGTTAGCCGGGACAGGGGCGTCGATGAGCAGTTCTTC
>.|.|TRBV4-1|TRBJ1-1
CASTGPYVNTEAFF
TGCGCCAGTACCGGACCATACGTGAACACTGAAGCTTTCTTT
>.|few|TRBV27|TRBJ1-6
CASSLRGEPHSPLHF
TGTGCCAGCAGCCTCAGGGGAGAGCCGCATTCACCCCTCCACTTT
>.|.|TRBV19|TRBJ1-2
CASKGHPDGYTF
TGTGCCAGTAAGGGACATCCTGATGGCTACACCTTC
>TRBD1|few|TRBV4-2|TRBJ2-7
CASSQGQGVDEQYF
TGTGCCAGCAGCCAAGGACAGGGGGTGGACGAGCAGTACTTC
>TRBD1|.|TRBV6-5|TRBJ1-6
CASSYAAGGRNSPLHF
TGTGCCAGCAGTTACGCGGCAGGGGGTAGGAATTCACCCCTCCACTTT
>.|.|TRBV7-3|TRBJ2-1
CASSERDNEQFF
TGTGCCAGCAGCGAGAGAGACAATGAGCAGTTCTTC
>.|.|TRBV19|TRBJ1-5
CASSITSTGTRSNQPQHF
TGTGCCAGTAGTATTACCAGTACAGGGACCCGTAGCAATCAGCCCCAGCATTTT
>.|.|TRBV29-1|TRBJ1-1
CSVEGGGYSEAFF
TGCAGCGTTGAAGGGGGGGGCTACTCTGAAGCTTTCTTT
>TRBD2|.|TRBV4-1|TRBJ2-1
CASSQDQISSGGTNEQFF
TGCGCCAGCAGCCAAGACCAAATCTCGAGCGGGGGGACCAATGAGCAGTTCTTC
>TRBD1|.|TRBV4-2|TRBJ1-1
CASSQGTGAFTEAFF
TGTGCCAGCAGCCAAGGCACAGGGGCATTCACTGAAGCTTTCTTT
>.|.|TRBV11-2|TRBJ1-1
CASSLDEGFLNTEAFF
TGTGCCAGCAGCTTAGATGAAGGCTTCTTGAACACTGAAGCTTTCTTT
>TRBD2|.|TRBV6-1|TRBJ2-3
CASCSGGYPADTQYF
TGTGCCAGCTGTAGCGGGGGCTATCCGGCAGATACGCAGTATTTT
>.|once|TRBV6-5|TRBJ2-5
CASSYYRGTIGETQYF
TGTGCCAGCAGTTATTATCGGGGGACGATCGGGGAGACCCAGTACTTC
>TRBD1|.|TRBV30|TRBJ1-2
CAWSLTTQGAEGYTF
TGTGCCTGGAGTCTCACCACACAGGGGGCGGAAGGCTACACCTTC
>.|.|TRBV5-1|TRBJ2-5
CASMTPFVNETQYF
TGCGCCAGCATGACACCCTTTGTTAATGAGACCCAGTACTTC
>.|.|TRBV5-4|TRBJ1-1
CASSLFSIKNTEAFF
TGTGCCAGCAGCTTGTTTTCGATTAAGAACACTGAAGCTTTCTTT
>.|few|TRBV18|TRBJ1-2
CASSPGPLLYGYTF
TGTGCCAGCTCACCGGGACCTCTTCTCTATGGCTACACCTTC
>.|.|TRBV5-1|TRBJ2-2
CASSRGDTGELFF
TGCGCCAGCAGCCGAGGGGACACCGGGGAGCTGTTTTTT
>TRBD1|.|TRBV5-1|TRBJ1-2
CASSLQGDYYGYTF
TGCGCCAGCAGCTTACAGGGGGATTACTATGGCTACACCTTC
>TRBD1|few|TRBV5-1|TRBJ1-1
CASSFGQGARVDTEAFF
TGCGCCAGCAGCTTCGGACAGGGGGCAAGAGTGGACACTGAAGCTTTCTTT
>.|.|TRBV10-1|TRBJ2-2
CASTTPRERLNTGELFF
TGCGCCAGCACCACCCCCCGGGAACGGTTGAACACCGGGGAGCTGTTTTTT
>.|.|TRBV15|TRBJ1-4
CATSRVGEKLFF
TGTGCCACCAGCAGAGTCGGTGAAAAACTGTTTTTT
>.|.|TRBV19|TRBJ1-2
CASSQTLSYTF
TGTGCCAGTAGTCAGACACTAAGCTACACCTTC
>.|.|TRBV5-6|TRBJ1-2
CASSSYGGRLVYGYTF
TGTGCCAGCAGCTCATATGGAGGCAGGCTGGTCTATGGCTACACCTTC
>TRBD2|.|TRBV5-6|TRBJ2-1
CASSLSGGSYNEQFF
TGTGCCAGCAGCTTGTCGGGGGGCTCCTACAATGAGCAGTTCTTC
>TRBD1|.|TRBV4-2|TRBJ1-4
CASSQPPLTGIGTNEKLFF
TGTGCCAGCAGCCAACCCCCGTTGACAGGGATTGGTACGAATGAAAAACTGTTTTTT
>TRBD1|.|TRBV4-1|TRBJ1-1
CASSQVVDTGQGEAFF
TGCGCCAGCAGCCAAGTTGTGGACACGGGACAGGGGGAGGCTTTCTTT
>.|.|TRBV19|TRBJ2-3
CASSPNQGIRTDTQYF
TGTGCCAGTAGTCCAAACCAGGGGATCCGCACAGATACGCAGTATTTT
>.|once|TRBV9|TRBJ1-2
CASSPGGIDGYTF
TGTGCCAGCAGCCCGGGAGGTATCGATGGCTACACCTTC
>.|.|TRBV30|TRBJ1-1
CAWSVQTGAAEAFF
TGTGCCTGGAGTGTACAAACCGGAGCTGCTGAAGCTTTCTTT
>TRBD2|few|TRBV4-1|TRBJ2-7
CASSSTSGYEQYF
TGCGCCAGCAGCTCGACTAGCGGGTACGAGCAGTACTTC
>.|.|TRBV19|TRBJ1-6
CASGTEGGSSPLHF
TGTGCCAGTGGGACCGAGGGGGGGAGTTCACCCCTCCACTTT
>.|.|TRBV11-2|TRBJ1-2
CASSYMNSPQGYTF
TGTGCCAGCAGCTATATGAACAGCCCACAAGGCTACACCTTC